This TCR beta chain was profiled in a study of blood T cell repertoires in COVID-19. As originally analysed: Counts of nucleated cells, estimated from reference gene primer amplification, were obtained. The protocol was immunoSEQ multiplex PCR, while the TCRdb copy is restricted to in-frame clones and leaves out a portion. That table is the source of V, J and clone size, and D and trimming were worked out from the DNA. The sample has roughly 410,000 clones, 87% seen once. The CDR3 has 13 amino acids. V dropped 1 base and J dropped 5 bases, with 7 bases sitting between them. Germline values: CDR1 KGHDR, CDR2 SFDVKD. Followed longitudinally, the Seattle patients had been enrolled during active infection.

The origin of this receptor is a woman aged 60-75 years with COVID-19, enrolled during active disease. This chain joins TRBV24-1 and TRBJ2-5; D remains unclear. The sample consisted of peripheral blood. The CDR3 bases are TGTGCCACCAGTGATTTTCCCGTCGAGACCCAGTACTTC. Its protein is CATSDFPVETQYF.